The 10 T cell receptor beta chains given below trace back to one sample, sequenced in a study of shared clonotypes between healthy human individuals. Sequenced by immunoSEQ multiplex PCR; TCRdb stores in-frame clones only, minus some. The repertoire consists of about 2.4 million clones, with 93% occurring once and the leading ten covering about 0.38%. The sample consisted of naive CD4+ T cells from PBMCs. Noted subset: CD45RA+ positively selected. The receptors stem from a man younger than 35 in good health. Some clones in this sample may be carry-over from other donors' samples.

The J gene is TRBJ2-5, the V gene TRBV5-5; D is ambiguous. V lost 7 bases, J lost 7 bases, and 8 bases lay in between. Germline V gene data show CDR1 as SGHKS and CDR2 as YYEKEE (reference sequence). CDR3 length: 10 residues. The CDR3 sequence is CASLLGTQYF. The CDR3 DNA sequence: TGTGCCAGCCTATTGGGGACCCAGTACTTC.

In this sample, this clone turned up once. The rearrangement uses TRBV30 and TRBJ2-4, with D uncertain. Trimming removed 0 bases at V and 7 bases at J, with 10 bases between. The germline V gene has CDR1 GTSNPN and CDR2 SVGIG (reference sequence). The CDR3 contains 13 residues. This chain's CDR3 is CAWSVSWRNIQYF. DNA for the CDR3: TGTGCCTGGAGTGTGTCTTGGCGGAACATTCAGTACTTC.

The chain couples TRBV28 to TRBJ1-2; no reliable D call. This CDR3 has 16 residues. Germline lookup yields CDR1 MDHEN and CDR2 SYDVKM. Deletions cut 5 bases from V and 6 bases from J, with 22 bases between. CDR3 sequence reads: CASSPPGTPRGHGYTF. In nucleotides, the CDR3 is TGTGCCAGCAGTCCCCCCGGTACCCCCAGAGGGCATGGCTACACCTTC.

This chain uses TRBV6-1 with TRBJ2-6; TRBD1 is a possible D gene (5 bases). Trimming pared 7 bases from V and 9 bases from J, leaving 16 bases between. Germline V gene data show CDR1 as MNHNS and CDR2 as SASEGT. The CDR3 is made up of 14 amino acids. The CDR3 DNA sequence: TGTGCCAGCACCCCCCGGAGACAGATCAACGTCCTGACTTTC. This codes for CASTPRRQINVLTF.

V gene TRBV27 combines with J gene TRBJ2-7; D perhaps matches TRBD2 (5 bases). CDR1 is MNHEY and CDR2 is SMNVEV in the germline V gene (reference sequence). This CDR3 has 16 amino acids. The V and J ends lost 5 bases and 4 bases respectively, with 21 bases between them. This CDR3 reads CASSILGPRAGYEQYF. CDR3 nucleotides: TGTGCCAGCAGTATCCTCGGCCCGAGGGCCGGGTACGAGCAGTACTTC.

CDR3 loop: CASSFGIVGGIYTEAFF. As DNA, the CDR3 is TGCGCCAGCAGCTTTGGTATCGTGGGGGGCATATACACTGAAGCTTTCTTT. The rearrangement links TRBV5-1 to TRBJ1-1, with D perhaps TRBD1 (6 bases). Trimming stripped 2 bases from V and 3 bases from J, with 20 bases between. The CDR3 has 17 residues. CDR1 and CDR2 from the germline V gene are SGHRS and YFSETQ.

The chain recombines TRBV10-3 with TRBJ1-2; D possibly corresponds to TRBD1 (5 bases). In germline, CDR1 is ENHRY, CDR2 SYGVKD. Trimming stripped 6 bases from V and 7 bases from J, with 15 bases between. The CDR3 has 13 amino acids. This CDR3 reads CAIRRIQGAGYTF. CDR3 DNA sequence: TGTGCCATCAGACGAATCCAGGGAGCTGGCTACACCTTC.

V usage is TRBV5-1 and J usage is TRBJ2-3; 10 nucleotides align to TRBD1. From germline, CDR1 is SGHRS and CDR2 YFSETQ. This CDR3 is built from 15 residues. Trimming cost V 3 bases and J 0 bases; bases outside gene matches: 1. CDR3 loop: CASSWGQGSTDTQYF. In DNA form, the CDR3 reads TGCGCCAGCAGCTGGGGACAGGGGAGCACAGATACGCAGTATTTT.

Concerning this clone itself: The sample holds other DNA sequences that translate to the same CDR3. V usage is TRBV5-1 and J usage is TRBJ2-5; 8 nucleotides agree with TRBD1. CDR1 is SGHRS and CDR2 is YFSETQ in the germline V gene. CDR3 length: 13 amino acids. Trimming cost V 4 bases and J 4 bases; bases outside gene matches: 3. The CDR3: CASSPGTGETQYF. The CDR3 DNA is TGCGCCAGCAGCCCGGGGACAGGAGAGACCCAGTACTTC.

The V and J genes are TRBV19 and TRBJ2-5; D not resolved. V was cut by 2 bases and J by 2 bases, with 6 bases left in between. This CDR3 contains 13 residues. Germline V gene lookup returns CDR1 LNHDA and CDR2 SQIVND (reference sequence). For the CDR3, the DNA is TGTGCCAGTAGTATAATCAGGCAAGAGACCCAGTACTTC. Translated, it gives CASSIIRQETQYF.